Sequencing of this TCR beta chain was carried out in a study of blood T cell repertoires in COVID-19. Study at large: The analysed material was cDNA or gDNA that came from T cells, B-cell-depleted T cells, or PBMCs.

With 2 bases removed from V and 2 bases from J, the gap between germline ends came to 9 bases. Germline V gene lookup returns CDR1 KGHSH and CDR2 LQKENI. The CDR3 consists of 14 residues. The method was immunoSEQ multiplex PCR; TCRdb's version includes in-frame clones alone and lacks a portion of them. The table lists about 210,000 clones, about nine tenths of them singletons. The sample taken for sequencing was peripheral blood. This chain connects TRBV18 to TRBJ1-1; no definite D call. The clonotype was recovered from a woman in her thirties or forties with acute or convalescent COVID-19. The CDR3 DNA sequence: TGTGCCAGCTCACCAGTGGCGGCTAACACTGAAGCTTTCTTT. It codes for CASSPVAANTEAFF.